The next 17 T cell receptor beta chains were all read from a single sample in a study of cytomegalovirus exposure and HLA in healthy donors. This PCR relied on a set of 60 Vbeta primers and 13 Jbeta primers. Produced via immunoSEQ multiplex PCR; TCRdb's table is partial and in-frame only. This sample's clone table lists about 160,000 clones. The sequenced sample consisted of PBMCs. All receptors derive from a man aged 25-45 years in good health and CMV-seronegative.

CDR3 region: CASSLTLIQDTQYF. CDR3 nucleotide sequence: TGTGCCAGCAGCCTGACATTGATTCAAGATACGCAGTATTTT. V gene TRBV7-2 combines with J gene TRBJ2-3; the D is unclear. Trimming removed 5 bases from V and 5 bases from J, with 14 bases in between. CDR1 is SGHTA and CDR2 is FQGNSA in the germline V gene. This CDR3 is built from 14 residues.

V is TRBV9 and J is TRBJ2-1; TRBD2 matches at 8 bases. The V and J ends lost 4 bases and 10 bases, in that order; junction bases with no gene match: 4. The germline V gene has CDR1 SGDLS and CDR2 YYNGEE. This CDR3 comprises 12 residues. For the CDR3, the DNA is TGTGCCAGCAGCCAATTAGCGGGAGAGCAGTTCTTC. This gives the protein CASSQLAGEQFF.

The rearrangement joins TRBV6-5 to TRBJ2-1, with D tentatively TRBD2 (5 bases). The CDR3 is 15 amino acids. V was pared by 0 bases and J by 4 bases, with 10 bases between. The V gene's germline CDR1 is MNHEY and CDR2 SVGAGI. CDR3 sequence reads: CASSYSFRGYNEQFF. DNA of the CDR3: TGTGCCAGCAGTTACTCGTTCCGGGGATACAATGAGCAGTTCTTC.

The gene calls are TRBV14 and TRBJ2-7; TRBD2 aligns across 11 bases. The CDR3 is made up of 15 amino acids. Trimming removed 3 bases from V and 2 bases from J; junction bases left unmatched: 3. CDR1 SGHDN and CDR2 FVKESK come from the germline V gene. In DNA, the CDR3 is TGTGCCAGCAGCCACCTTAGCGGGAGGGCCTACGAGCAGTACTTC. It is translated as CASSHLSGRAYEQYF.

The genes are TRBV9 and TRBJ2-7; 10 bases are a match to TRBD2. The CDR3 runs 14 residues. Germline V lookup: CDR1 SGDLS, CDR2 YYNGEE. V trimming: 4 bases; J trimming: 6 bases; junction bases outside the gene matches: 7. The CDR3 coding sequence is TGTGCCAGCAGCACCCGGACTAGCGGAAGCGAGCAGTACTTC. Translated: CASSTRTSGSEQYF.

This chain joins TRBV6-5 and TRBJ1-5; D not certain. Germline lookup yields CDR1 MNHEY and CDR2 SVGAGI. The length of the CDR3 is 14 residues. Trimming took off 0 bases at V and 6 bases at J, with 9 bases between the two ends. The CDR3 DNA reads TGTGCCAGCAGTTACTCGATTCGGGGTCAGCCCCAGCATTTT. This encodes CASSYSIRGQPQHF.

The rearrangement joins TRBV16 to TRBJ1-4; 7 bases fit TRBD1. In germline, CDR1 is KGHSY, CDR2 FQNENV. V trimming: 4 bases; J trimming: 7 bases; junction bases outside the gene matches: 12. CDR3 length: 16 amino acids. CDR3 sequence reads: CASSLQGGQQGEKLFF. As DNA, the CDR3 is TGTGCCAGCAGCCTTCAGGGGGGACAGCAAGGTGAAAAACTGTTTTTT.

The chain carries TRBV7-2 and TRBJ2-2; no clear D. This CDR3 is 14 amino acids long. Trimming took off 11 bases at V and 0 bases at J, with 13 bases between the two ends. Germline V gives CDR1 SGHTA, CDR2 FQGNSA. CDR3: CAGLASTNTGELFF. CDR3 DNA: TGTGCCGGCTTAGCTTCAACGAACACCGGGGAGCTGTTTTTT. The full variable domain, its missing parts supplied by reference TRBV7-2 and TRBJ2-2, is GAGVSQSPSNKVTEKGKDVELRCDPISGHTALYWYRQSLGQGLEFLIYFQGNSAPDKSGLPSDRFSAERTGGSVSTLTIQRTQQEDSAVYLCAGLASTNTGELFFGEGSRLTVL.

The J gene is TRBJ2-2, the V gene TRBV7-2, with unresolved D. Looked up from germline, CDR1 is SGHTA and CDR2 is FQGNSA. Trimming removed 7 bases at V and 7 bases at J, with 16 bases between. The CDR3 runs 14 residues. The CDR3 nucleotides are TGTGCCAGCATCCCCGTGGGTTCAGGCGGGGAGCTGTTTTTT. Its protein is CASIPVGSGGELFF.

The V call is TRBV10-1, the J call TRBJ2-1; 7 bases match TRBD2. The CDR3 length is 20 residues. Germline V gene lookup returns CDR1 WNHNN and CDR2 SYGVQD (reference sequence). V shed 6 bases, J shed 0 bases, and the junction held 20 bases outside the gene matches. The CDR3 here is CASSVGRWLAEGSSYNEQFF. For the CDR3, the DNA is TGCGCCAGCAGCGTTGGGAGATGGCTAGCGGAAGGAAGCTCCTACAATGAGCAGTTCTTC.

The rearrangement joins TRBV7-6 to TRBJ2-5; 9 bases match TRBD1. V shed 5 bases, J shed 3 bases, and the junction held 7 bases outside the gene matches. The germline V gene encodes CDR1 SGHVS and CDR2 FNYEAQ. This CDR3 comprises 15 residues. The CDR3 nucleotides are TGTGCCAGCAGCCATGGGACAGGGAGGGAAGAGACCCAGTACTTC. This codes for CASSHGTGREETQYF.

The chain combines TRBV9 with TRBJ2-3, with TRBD1 identical over 7 bases. Looked up from germline, CDR1 is SGDLS and CDR2 is YYNGEE. V dropped 4 bases and J dropped 2; count of bases not matched to a gene: 7. The CDR3 is 15 residues long. CDR3 protein: CASSPRGQPTDTQYF. The CDR3 DNA reads as TGTGCCAGCAGCCCGAGGGGACAGCCCACAGATACGCAGTATTTT.

The CDR3 loop reads CSADQGYEQYF. The CDR3 DNA is TGCAGCGCCGATCAGGGCTACGAGCAGTACTTC. V gene TRBV29-1 combines with J gene TRBJ2-7; D may be TRBD1 (5 bases). Germline-derived CDR1 and CDR2 are SQVTM and ANQGSEA. This CDR3 comprises 11 residues. The V end lost 7 bases, the J end lost 3 bases, and 10 bases lay between the germline ends.

V usage is TRBV6-6 and J usage is TRBJ2-3, with TRBD2 as a possible D gene (6 bases). Germline CDR1 reads MNHNY; CDR2 reads SVGAGI (reference sequence). V was clipped by 0 bases and J by 5 bases, with 15 bases between them. The CDR3 extends over 16 amino acids. The CDR3 nucleotides read TGTGCCAGCAGTTACTCTAACCCGGGACTGGGAGATACGCAGTATTTT. Protein sequence: CASSYSNPGLGDTQYF.

The chain has TRBV4-1 and TRBJ2-2, with D unresolved. CDR3 length: 18 residues. V dropped 2 bases and J dropped 2 bases, with 18 bases sitting between them. Germline CDR1 and CDR2: MGHRA and YSYEKL. As DNA, the CDR3 is TGCGCCAGCAGCCAACTACTGGTCCGAGGAAATAACACCGGGGAGCTGTTTTTT. It encodes CASSQLLVRGNNTGELFF.

V usage is TRBV27 and J usage is TRBJ2-7; 9 bases agree with TRBD1. Germline V gene sequence: CDR1 MNHEY, CDR2 SMNVEV (reference sequence). V gave up 6 bases and J gave up 0 bases; unmatched junction bases: 15. The CDR3 totals 18 residues. The CDR3 sequence: CASRPGQGAYEVSYEQYF. The CDR3 coding sequence is TGTGCCAGCAGGCCGGGACAGGGCGCTTACGAGGTCTCCTACGAGCAGTACTTC.

This chain links TRBV19 with TRBJ2-5, with TRBD2 matching over 12 bases. There are 17 residues in the CDR3. Unmatched junction bases numbered 12, after V lost 6 bases and J lost 4 bases. The V gene's germline CDR1 is LNHDA and CDR2 SQIVND (reference sequence). The CDR3 loop reads CASSSGLAGYRGETQYF. The CDR3, as DNA: TGTGCCAGTAGCTCCGGACTAGCGGGATATCGAGGAGAGACCCAGTACTTC.